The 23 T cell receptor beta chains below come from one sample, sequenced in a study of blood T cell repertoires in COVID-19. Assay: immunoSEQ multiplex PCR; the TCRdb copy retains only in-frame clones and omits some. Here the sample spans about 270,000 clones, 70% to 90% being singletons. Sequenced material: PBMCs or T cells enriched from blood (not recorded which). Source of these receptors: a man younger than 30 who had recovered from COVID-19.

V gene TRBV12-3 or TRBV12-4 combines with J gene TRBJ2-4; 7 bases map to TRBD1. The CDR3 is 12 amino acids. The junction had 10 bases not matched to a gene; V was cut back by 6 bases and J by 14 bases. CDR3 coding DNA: TGTGCCAGCAGCATGGGACAGCAACTCAAGTACTTC. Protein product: CASSMGQQLKYF.

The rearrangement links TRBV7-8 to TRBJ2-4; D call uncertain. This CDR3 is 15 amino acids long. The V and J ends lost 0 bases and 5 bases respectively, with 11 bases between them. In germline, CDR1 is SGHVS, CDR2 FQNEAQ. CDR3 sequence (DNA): TGTGCCAGCAGCTTAGCGCGAACAGTCCAAAACATTCAGTACTTC. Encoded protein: CASSLARTVQNIQYF.

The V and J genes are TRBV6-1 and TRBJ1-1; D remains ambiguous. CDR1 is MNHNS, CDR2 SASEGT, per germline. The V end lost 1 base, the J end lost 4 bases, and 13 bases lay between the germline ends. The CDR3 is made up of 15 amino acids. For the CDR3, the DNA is TGTGCCAGCAGTGAAGAGCCCTCGTCGGGCACTGAAGCTTTCTTT. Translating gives CASSEEPSSGTEAFF.

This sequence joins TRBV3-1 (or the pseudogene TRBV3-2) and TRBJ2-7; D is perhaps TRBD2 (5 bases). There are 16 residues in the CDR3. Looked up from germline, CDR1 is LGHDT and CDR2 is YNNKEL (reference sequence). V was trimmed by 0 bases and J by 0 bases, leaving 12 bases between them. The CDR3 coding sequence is TGTGCCAGCAGCCAAGATGAAGCGGCATACTCCTACGAGCAGTACTTC. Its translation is CASSQDEAAYSYEQYF.

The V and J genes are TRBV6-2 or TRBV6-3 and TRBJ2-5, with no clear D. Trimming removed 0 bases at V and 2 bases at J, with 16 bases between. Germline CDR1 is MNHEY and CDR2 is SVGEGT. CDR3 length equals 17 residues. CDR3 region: CASSYSTFRRPQETQYF. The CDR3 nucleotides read TGTGCCAGCAGTTACTCGACATTTCGCAGGCCACAAGAGACCCAGTACTTC.

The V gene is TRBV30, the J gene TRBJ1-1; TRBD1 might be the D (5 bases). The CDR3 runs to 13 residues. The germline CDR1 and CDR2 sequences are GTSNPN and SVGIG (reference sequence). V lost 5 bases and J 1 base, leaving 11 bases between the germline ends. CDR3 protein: CAWQGLENTEAFF. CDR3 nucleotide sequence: TGTGCCTGGCAGGGACTGGAGAACACTGAAGCTTTCTTT.

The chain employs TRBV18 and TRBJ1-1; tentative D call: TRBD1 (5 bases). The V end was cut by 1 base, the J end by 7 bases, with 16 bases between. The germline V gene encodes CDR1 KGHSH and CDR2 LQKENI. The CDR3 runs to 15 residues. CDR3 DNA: TGTGCCAGCTCACCACGGCAGGGCCCGGAGGGTGAAGCTTTCTTT. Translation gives CASSPRQGPEGEAFF.

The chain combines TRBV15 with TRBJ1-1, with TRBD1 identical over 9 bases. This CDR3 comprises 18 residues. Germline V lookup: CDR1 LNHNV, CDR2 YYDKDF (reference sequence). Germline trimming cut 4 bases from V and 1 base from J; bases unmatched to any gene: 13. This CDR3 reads CATSNSRDRETKNTEAFF. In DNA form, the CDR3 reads TGTGCCACCAGCAACAGCCGGGACAGGGAAACAAAGAACACTGAAGCTTTCTTT.

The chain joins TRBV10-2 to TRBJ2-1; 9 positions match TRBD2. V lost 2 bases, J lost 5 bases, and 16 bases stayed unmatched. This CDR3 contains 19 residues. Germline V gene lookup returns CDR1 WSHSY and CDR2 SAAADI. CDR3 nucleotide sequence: TGCGCCAGCAGTGAGACTCCTTATCCCGGACTAGCGTCGAACAATGAGCAGTTCTTC. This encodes CASSETPYPGLASNNEQFF.

CDR3 residues: CASSLGGAEGEQYF. In nucleotides, the CDR3 is TGTGCCAGCAGCCTCGGGGGAGCGGAGGGAGAGCAGTACTTC. The rearrangement links TRBV3-1 (or the pseudogene TRBV3-2) to TRBJ2-7; D perhaps matches TRBD2 (6 bases). This CDR3 has 14 residues. V gave up 4 bases and J gave up 7 bases, with 17 bases separating them. The germline gives CDR1 LGHDT, CDR2 YNNKEL (reference sequence).

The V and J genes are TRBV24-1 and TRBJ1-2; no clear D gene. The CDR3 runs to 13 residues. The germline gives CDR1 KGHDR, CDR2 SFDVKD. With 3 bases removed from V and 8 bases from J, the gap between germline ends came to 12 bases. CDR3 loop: CATSDTHGEGYTF. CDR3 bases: TGTGCCACCAGTGATACCCACGGAGAAGGCTACACCTTC.

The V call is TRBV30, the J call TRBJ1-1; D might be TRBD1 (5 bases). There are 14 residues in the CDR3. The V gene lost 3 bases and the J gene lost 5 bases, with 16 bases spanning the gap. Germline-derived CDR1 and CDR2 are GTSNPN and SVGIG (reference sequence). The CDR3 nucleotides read TGTGCCTGGAGGCCCCCCGGCGGGGGGACTGAAGCTTTCTTT. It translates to CAWRPPGGGTEAFF.

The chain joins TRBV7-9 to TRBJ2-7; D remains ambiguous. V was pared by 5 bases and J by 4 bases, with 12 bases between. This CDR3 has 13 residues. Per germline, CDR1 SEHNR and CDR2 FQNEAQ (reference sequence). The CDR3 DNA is TGTGCCAGCAGCCCCCTTGTCAGGTACGAGCAGTACTTC. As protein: CASSPLVRYEQYF.

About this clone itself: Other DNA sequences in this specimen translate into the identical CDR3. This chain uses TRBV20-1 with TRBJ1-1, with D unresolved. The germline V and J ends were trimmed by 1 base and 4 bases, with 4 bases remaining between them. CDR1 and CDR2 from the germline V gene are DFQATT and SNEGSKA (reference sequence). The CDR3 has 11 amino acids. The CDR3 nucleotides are TGCAGTGCTAGAGGAGGCACTGAAGCTTTCTTT. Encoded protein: CSARGGTEAFF.

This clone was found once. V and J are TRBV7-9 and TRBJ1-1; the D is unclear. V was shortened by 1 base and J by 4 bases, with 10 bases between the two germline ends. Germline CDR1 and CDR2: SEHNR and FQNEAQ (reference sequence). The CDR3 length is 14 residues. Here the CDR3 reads CASSLGGGGTEAFF. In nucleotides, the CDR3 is TGTGCCAGCAGCTTAGGGGGAGGCGGCACTGAAGCTTTCTTT.

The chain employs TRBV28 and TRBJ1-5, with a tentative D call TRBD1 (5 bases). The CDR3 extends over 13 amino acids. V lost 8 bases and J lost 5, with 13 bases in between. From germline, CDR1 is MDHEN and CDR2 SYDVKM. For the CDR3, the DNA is TGTGCCAGCTGGGGGGTAAACGATCAGCCCCAGCATTTT. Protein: CASWGVNDQPQHF.

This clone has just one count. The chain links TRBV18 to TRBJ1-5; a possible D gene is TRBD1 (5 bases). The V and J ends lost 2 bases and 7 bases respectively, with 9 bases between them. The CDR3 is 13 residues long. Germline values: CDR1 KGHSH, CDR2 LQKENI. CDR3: CASSPSREQPQHF. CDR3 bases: TGTGCCAGCTCACCATCCAGGGAACAGCCCCAGCATTTT.

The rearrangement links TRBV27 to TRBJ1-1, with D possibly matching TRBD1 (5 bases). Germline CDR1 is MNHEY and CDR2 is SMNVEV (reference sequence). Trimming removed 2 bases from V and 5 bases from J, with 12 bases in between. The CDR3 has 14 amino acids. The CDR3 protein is CASSLRGEGTEAFF. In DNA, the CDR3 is TGTGCCAGCAGTTTACGGGGGGAAGGGACTGAAGCTTTCTTT.

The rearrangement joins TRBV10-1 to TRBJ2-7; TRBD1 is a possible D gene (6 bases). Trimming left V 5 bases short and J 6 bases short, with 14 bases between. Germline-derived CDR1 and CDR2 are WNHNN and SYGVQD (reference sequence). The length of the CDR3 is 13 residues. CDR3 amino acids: CASSLQGLAEQYF. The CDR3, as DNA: TGCGCCAGCAGTTTACAGGGTCTTGCCGAGCAGTACTTC.

The CDR3 nucleotides are TGTGCCAGCAAGCCAGGTCGGGGGGCCTACGAGCAGTACTTC. Residues: CASKPGRGAYEQYF. The chain couples TRBV6-5 to TRBJ2-7; the match to TRBD2 covers 7 bases. CDR3 length equals 14 residues. The V gene's germline CDR1 is MNHEY and CDR2 SVGAGI. The trim removed 7 bases at V and 2 bases at J, leaving 8 bases unmatched.

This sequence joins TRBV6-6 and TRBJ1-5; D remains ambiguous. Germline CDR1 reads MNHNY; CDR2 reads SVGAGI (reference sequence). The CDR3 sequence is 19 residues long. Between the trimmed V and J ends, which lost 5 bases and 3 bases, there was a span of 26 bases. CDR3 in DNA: TGTGCCAGCAGTCCGACGTGGGGTGGAGGAGATGGGCACAATCAGCCCCAGCATTTT. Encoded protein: CASSPTWGGGDGHNQPQHF.

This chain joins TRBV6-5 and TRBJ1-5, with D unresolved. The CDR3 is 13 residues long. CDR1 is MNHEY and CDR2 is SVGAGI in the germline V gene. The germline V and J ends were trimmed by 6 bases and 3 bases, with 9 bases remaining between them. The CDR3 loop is CASRTDFNQPQHF. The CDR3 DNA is TGTGCCAGCAGGACGGACTTCAATCAGCCCCAGCATTTT.

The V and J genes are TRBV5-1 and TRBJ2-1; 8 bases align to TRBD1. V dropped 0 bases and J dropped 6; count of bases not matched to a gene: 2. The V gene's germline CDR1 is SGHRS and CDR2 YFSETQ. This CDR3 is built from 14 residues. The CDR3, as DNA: TGCGCCAGCAGCTTGGGTGACAGGGGCAATGAGCAGTTCTTC. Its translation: CASSLGDRGNEQFF.